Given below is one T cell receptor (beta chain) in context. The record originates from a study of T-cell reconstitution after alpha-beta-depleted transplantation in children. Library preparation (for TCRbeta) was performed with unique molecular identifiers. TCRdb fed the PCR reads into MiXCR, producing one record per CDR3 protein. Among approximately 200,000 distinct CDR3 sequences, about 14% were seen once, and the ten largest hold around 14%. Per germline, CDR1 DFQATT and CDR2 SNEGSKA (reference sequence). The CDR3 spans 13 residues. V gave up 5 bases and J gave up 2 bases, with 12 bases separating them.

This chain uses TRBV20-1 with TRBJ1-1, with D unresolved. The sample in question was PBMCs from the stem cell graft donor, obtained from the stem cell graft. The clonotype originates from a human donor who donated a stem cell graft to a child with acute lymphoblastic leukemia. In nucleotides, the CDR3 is TGCAGTGCTCTCCGGGATACTAACACTGAAGCTTTCTTT. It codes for CSALRDTNTEAFF.